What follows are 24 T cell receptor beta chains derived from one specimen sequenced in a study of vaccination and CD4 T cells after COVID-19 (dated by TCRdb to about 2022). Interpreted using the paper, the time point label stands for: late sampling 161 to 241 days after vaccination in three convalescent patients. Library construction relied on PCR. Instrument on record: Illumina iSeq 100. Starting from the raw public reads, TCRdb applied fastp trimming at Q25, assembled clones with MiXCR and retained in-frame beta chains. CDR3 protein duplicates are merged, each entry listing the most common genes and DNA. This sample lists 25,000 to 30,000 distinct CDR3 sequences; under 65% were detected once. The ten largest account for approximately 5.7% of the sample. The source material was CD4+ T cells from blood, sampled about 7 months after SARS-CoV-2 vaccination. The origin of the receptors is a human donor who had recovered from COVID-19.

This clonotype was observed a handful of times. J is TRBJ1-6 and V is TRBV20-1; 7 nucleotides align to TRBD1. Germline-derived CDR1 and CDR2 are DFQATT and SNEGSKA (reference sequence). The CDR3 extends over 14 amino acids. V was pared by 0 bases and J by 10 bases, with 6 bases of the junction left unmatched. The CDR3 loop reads CSARETGFKSPLHF. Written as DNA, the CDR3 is TGCAGTGCTAGAGAGACAGGGTTCAAGTCACCCCTCCACTTT.

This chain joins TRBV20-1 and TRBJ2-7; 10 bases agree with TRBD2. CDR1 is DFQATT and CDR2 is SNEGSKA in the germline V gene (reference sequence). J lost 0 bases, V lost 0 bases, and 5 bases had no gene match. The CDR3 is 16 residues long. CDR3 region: CSARDLAGVHSYEQYF. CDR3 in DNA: TGCAGTGCTAGAGATCTAGCGGGAGTTCACTCCTACGAGCAGTACTTC.

Here the CDR3 DNA reads TGCAGTGCTAGCCTAGCAGGGGGGACAACGAATTCACCCCTCCACTTT. Translating it yields CSASLAGGTTNSPLHF. V gene TRBV20-1 combines with J gene TRBJ1-6; 7 nucleotides align to TRBD1. Germline CDR1 and CDR2: DFQATT and SNEGSKA (reference sequence). Trimming took 3 bases from V and 7 from J; bases not matched to a gene: 12. This CDR3 spans 16 amino acids.

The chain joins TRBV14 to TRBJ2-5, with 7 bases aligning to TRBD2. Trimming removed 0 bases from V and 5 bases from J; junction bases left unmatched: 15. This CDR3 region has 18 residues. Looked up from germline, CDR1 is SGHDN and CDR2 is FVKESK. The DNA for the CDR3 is TGTGCCAGCAGCCAAGATATTAGCACAGACCTGGGGGGGGAGACCCAGTACTTC. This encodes CASSQDISTDLGGETQYF.

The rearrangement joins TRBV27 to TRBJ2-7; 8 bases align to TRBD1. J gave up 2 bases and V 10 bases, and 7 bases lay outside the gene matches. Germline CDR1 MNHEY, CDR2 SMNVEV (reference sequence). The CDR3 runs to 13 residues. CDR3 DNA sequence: TGTGCCACTCGACAGGGGCAAGCCTACGAGCAGTACTTC. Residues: CATRQGQAYEQYF.

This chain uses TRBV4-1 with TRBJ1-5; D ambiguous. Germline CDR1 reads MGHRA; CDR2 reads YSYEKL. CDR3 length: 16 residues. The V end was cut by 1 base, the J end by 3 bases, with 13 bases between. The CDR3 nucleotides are TGCGCCAGCAGCCAAGGATACGGGGTCACCAATCAGCCCCAGCATTTT. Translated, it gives CASSQGYGVTNQPQHF.

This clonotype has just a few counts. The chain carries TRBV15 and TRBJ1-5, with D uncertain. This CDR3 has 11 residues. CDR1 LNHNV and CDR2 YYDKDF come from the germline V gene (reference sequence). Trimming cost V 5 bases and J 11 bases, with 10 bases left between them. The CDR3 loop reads CATSGDQAQHF. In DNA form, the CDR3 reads TGTGCCACCAGCGGCGACCAGGCCCAGCATTTT.

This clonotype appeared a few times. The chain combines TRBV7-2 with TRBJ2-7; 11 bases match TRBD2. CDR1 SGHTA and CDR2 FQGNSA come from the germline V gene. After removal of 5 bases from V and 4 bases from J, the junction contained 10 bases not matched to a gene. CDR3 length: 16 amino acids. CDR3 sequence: CASSPGWLAGGYEQYF. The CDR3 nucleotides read TGTGCCAGCAGCCCGGGGTGGTTAGCGGGAGGGTACGAGCAGTACTTC. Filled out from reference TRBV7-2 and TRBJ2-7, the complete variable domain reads GAGVSQSPSNKVTEKGKDVELRCDPISGHTALYWYRQSLGQGLEFLIYFQGNSAPDKSGLPSDRFSAERTGGSVSTLTIQRTQQEDSAVYLCASSPGWLAGGYEQYFGPGTRLTVT.

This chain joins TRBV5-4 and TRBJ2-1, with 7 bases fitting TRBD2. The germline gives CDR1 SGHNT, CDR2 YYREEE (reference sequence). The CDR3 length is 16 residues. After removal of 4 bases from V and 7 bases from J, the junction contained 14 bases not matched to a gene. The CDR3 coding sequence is TGTGCCAGCAGCACTACTAGGCTAGCGGTCAGAAATGAGCAGTTCTTC. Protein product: CASSTTRLAVRNEQFF.

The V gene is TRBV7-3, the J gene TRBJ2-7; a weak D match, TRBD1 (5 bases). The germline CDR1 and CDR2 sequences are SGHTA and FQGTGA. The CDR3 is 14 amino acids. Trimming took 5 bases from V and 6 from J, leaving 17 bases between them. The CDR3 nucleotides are TGTGCCAGCAGCGTTAACCCGAATGGGGCCGAGCAGTACTTC. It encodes CASSVNPNGAEQYF.

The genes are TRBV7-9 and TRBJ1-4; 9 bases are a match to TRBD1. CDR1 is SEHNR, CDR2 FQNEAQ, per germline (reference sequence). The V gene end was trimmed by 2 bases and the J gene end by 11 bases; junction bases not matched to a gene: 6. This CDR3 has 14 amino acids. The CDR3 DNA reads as TGTGCCAGCAGCTTACGGGACAGGGAAGACAAACTGTTTTTT. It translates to CASSLRDREDKLFF. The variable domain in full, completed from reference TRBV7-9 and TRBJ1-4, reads DTGVSQNPRHKITKRGQNVTFRCDPISEHNRLYWYRQTLGQGPEFLTYFQNEAQLEKSRLLSDRFSAERPKGSFSTLEIQRTEQGDSAMYLCASSLRDREDKLFFGSGTQLSVL.

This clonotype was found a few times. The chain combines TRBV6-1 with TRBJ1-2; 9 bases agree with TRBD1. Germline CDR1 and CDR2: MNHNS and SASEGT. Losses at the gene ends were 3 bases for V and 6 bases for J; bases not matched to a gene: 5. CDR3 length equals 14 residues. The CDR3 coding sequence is TGTGCCAGCAGTGATTCGACAGGGGGTAATGGCTACACCTTC. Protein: CASSDSTGGNGYTF.

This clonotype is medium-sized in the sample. CDR3 in amino acids: CATSDYRDTGELFF. The CDR3 region has the DNA TGTGCCACCAGTGATTACAGGGACACCGGGGAGCTGTTTTTT. The chain carries TRBV24-1 and TRBJ2-2; tentatively, D is TRBD1 (6 bases). The germline gives CDR1 KGHDR, CDR2 SFDVKD. Trimming left V 2 bases short and J 3 bases short, with 6 bases between. The CDR3 consists of 14 residues.

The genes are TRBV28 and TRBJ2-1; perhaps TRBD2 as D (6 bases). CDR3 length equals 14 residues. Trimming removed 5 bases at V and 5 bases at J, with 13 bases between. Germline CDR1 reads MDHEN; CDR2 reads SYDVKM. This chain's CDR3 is CASSRLDWNNEQFF. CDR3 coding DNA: TGTGCCAGCAGTCGACTAGATTGGAACAATGAGCAGTTCTTC.

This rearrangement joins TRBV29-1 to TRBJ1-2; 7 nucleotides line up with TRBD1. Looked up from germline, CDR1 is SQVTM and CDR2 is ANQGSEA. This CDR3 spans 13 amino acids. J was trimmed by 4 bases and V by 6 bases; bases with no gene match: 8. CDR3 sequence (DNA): TGCAGCGTGGAGGACAGGCCTCTCTATGGCTACACCTTC. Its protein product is CSVEDRPLYGYTF. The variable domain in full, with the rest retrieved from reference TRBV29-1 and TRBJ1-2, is SAVISQKPSRDICQRGTSLTIQCQVDSQVTMMFWYRQQPGQSLTLIATANQGSEATYESGFVIDKFPISRPNLTFSTLTVSNMSPEDSSIYLCSVEDRPLYGYTFGSGTRLTVV.

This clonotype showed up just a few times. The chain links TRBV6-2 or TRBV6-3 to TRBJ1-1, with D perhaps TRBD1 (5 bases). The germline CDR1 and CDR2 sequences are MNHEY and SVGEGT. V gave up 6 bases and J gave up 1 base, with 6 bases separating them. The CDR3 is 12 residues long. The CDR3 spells CASRTGNTEAFF. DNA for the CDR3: TGTGCCAGCAGAACAGGGAACACTGAAGCTTTCTTT.

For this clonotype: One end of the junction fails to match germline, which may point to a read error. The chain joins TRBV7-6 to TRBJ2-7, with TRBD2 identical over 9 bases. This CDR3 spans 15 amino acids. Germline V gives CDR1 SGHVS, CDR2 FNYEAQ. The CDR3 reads CASCAGSGGPYEQYF. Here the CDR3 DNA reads TGCGCCAGCTGCGCCGGTAGCGGGGGACCCTACGAGCAGTACTTC.

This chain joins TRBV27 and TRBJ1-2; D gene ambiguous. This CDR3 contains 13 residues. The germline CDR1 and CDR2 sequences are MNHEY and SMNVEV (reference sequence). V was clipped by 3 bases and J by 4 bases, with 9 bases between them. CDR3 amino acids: CASSFQASYGYTF. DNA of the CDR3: TGTGCCAGCAGTTTCCAGGCGAGCTATGGCTACACCTTC.

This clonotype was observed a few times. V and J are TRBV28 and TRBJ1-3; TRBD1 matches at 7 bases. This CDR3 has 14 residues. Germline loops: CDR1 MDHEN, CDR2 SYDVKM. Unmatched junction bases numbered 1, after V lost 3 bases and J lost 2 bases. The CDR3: CASSLGTAGNTIYF. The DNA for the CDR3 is TGTGCCAGCAGTTTGGGGACAGCTGGAAACACCATATATTTT.

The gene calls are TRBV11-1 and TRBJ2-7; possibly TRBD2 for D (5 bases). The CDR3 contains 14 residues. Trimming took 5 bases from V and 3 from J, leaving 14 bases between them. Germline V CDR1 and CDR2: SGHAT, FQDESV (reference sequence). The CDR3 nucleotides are TGTGCCAGCAGCCTGTCTAGCAGAATCTACGAGCAGTACTTC. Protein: CASSLSSRIYEQYF.

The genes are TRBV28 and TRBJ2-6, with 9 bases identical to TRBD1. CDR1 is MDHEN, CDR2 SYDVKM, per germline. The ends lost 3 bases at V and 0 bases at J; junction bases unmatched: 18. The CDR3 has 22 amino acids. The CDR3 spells CASSFPLGRDRVPLSGANVLTF. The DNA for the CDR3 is TGTGCCAGCAGTTTCCCCCTCGGTCGGGACAGGGTACCGCTCTCTGGGGCCAACGTCCTGACTTTC.

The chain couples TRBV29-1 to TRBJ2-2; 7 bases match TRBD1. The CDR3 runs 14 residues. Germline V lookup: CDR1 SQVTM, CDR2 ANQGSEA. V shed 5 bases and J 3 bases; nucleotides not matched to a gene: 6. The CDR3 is CSVPKTGYTGELFF. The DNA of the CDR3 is TGCAGCGTTCCTAAGACAGGGTACACCGGGGAGCTGTTTTTT.

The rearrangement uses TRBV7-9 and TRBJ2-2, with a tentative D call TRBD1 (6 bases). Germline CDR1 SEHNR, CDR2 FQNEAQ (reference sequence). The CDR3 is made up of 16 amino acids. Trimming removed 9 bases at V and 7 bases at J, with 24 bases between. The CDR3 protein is CASTLKGETGVGELFF. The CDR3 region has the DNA TGTGCCAGTACTCTCAAGGGGGAAACGGGTGTCGGGGAGCTGTTTTTT.

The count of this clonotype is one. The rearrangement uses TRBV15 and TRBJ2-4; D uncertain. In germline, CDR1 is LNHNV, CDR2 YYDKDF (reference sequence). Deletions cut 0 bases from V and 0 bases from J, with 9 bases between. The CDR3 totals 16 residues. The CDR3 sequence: CATSRDVKLAKNIQYF. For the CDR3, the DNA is TGTGCCACCAGCAGAGATGTAAAGTTAGCCAAAAACATTCAGTACTTC. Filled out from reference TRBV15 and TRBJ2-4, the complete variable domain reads DAMVIQNPRYQVTQFGKPVTLSCSQTLNHNVMYWYQQKSSQAPKLLFHYYDKDFNNEADTPDNFQSRRPNTSFCFLDIRSPGLGDTAMYLCATSRDVKLAKNIQYFGAGTRLSVL.